This T cell receptor (beta chain) was profiled in a study of blood T cell repertoires in COVID-19. Study-wide context: In each case, the material was cDNA or gDNA derived from T cells, B-cell-depleted T cells, or PBMCs.

The V end was cut by 6 bases, the J end by 8 bases, with 16 bases between. The CDR3 is 13 residues long. In germline, CDR1 is MDHEN, CDR2 SYDVKM. Here immunoSEQ multiplex PCR was the method, and the copy in TCRdb shows in-frame clones only, minus some. The profile shows over 50,000 clones, about 88% of them singletons. In regard to this clone: With a much larger clone just one base away, this may be a read error.

The V gene is TRBV28, the J gene TRBJ1-2; D is perhaps TRBD1 (5 bases). The TCR sequence derives from a human donor in a cohort sampled during active COVID-19. The sequencing sample was made of peripheral blood. The chain's CDR3 is CASRPGRVEGYTF. Written as DNA, the CDR3 is TGTGCCAGCAGGCCGGGCAGGGTGGAAGGCTACACCTTC.